This T cell receptor beta chain was recorded in a study of blood T cell repertoires in COVID-19. Study in general: There were acute and convalescent COVID-19 samples, and they came from the United States, Italy and Spain. In each case, the material was cDNA or gDNA derived from T cells, B-cell-depleted T cells, or PBMCs.

This CDR3 is built from 13 residues. The germline CDR1 and CDR2 sequences are GTSNPN and SVGIG (reference sequence). Trimming at V came to 4 bases and at J to 8 bases, leaving 7 bases not matched to a gene. Profiling relied on immunoSEQ multiplex PCR, and the TCRdb table lists in-frame clones only, not all of them. In the table there are more than 20,000 clones, about 89% of which are singletons. This receptor was identified in a human donor with active COVID-19. The donor label of this sample is uncertain. This chain joins TRBV30 and TRBJ1-4, with 7 positions matching TRBD1. What was sequenced was peripheral blood. As DNA, the CDR3 is TGTGCCTGGACAAGGGGGCTAGGGGAAAAACTGTTTTTT. Translation: CAWTRGLGEKLFF.